The 5 T cell receptor beta chains in this list originate from one sample, sequenced in a study of cytomegalovirus exposure and HLA in healthy donors. PCR amplification relied on 60 Vbeta primers (plus 13 Jbeta primers). Assay: immunoSEQ multiplex PCR; the TCRdb copy retains only in-frame clones and omits some. The sample features about 77,000 clones, with roughly 15% in its top ten. Sample: PBMCs. The receptors were gathered from a man aged 50-60 years in good health and CMV-seropositive.

The chain couples TRBV6-5 to TRBJ1-4; a possible D gene is TRBD1 (5 bases). CDR1 and CDR2 from the germline V gene are MNHEY and SVGAGI. V lost 2 bases and J lost 7, with 11 bases in between. The CDR3 has 14 amino acids. The CDR3 DNA reads TGTGCCAGCAGTTACAGCGTCGGGGGTGAAAAACTGTTTTTT. This gives the protein CASSYSVGGEKLFF.

J is TRBJ1-4 and V is TRBV7-8, with 9 positions matching TRBD1. This CDR3 has 15 residues. V lost 5 bases to trimming and J lost 1 base; unmatched junction nucleotides: 2. In germline, CDR1 is SGHVS, CDR2 FQNEAQ. The CDR3 coding sequence is TGTGCCAGCAGCCAGACAGGGGGAACTAATGAAAAACTGTTTTTT. This sequence encodes CASSQTGGTNEKLFF.

The V call is TRBV5-1, the J call TRBJ2-1, with TRBD1 matching 9 bases. Losses at the gene ends were 0 bases for V and 4 bases for J; bases not matched to a gene: 2. CDR3 size: 15 residues. CDR1 SGHRS and CDR2 YFSETQ come from the germline V gene. CDR3 loop: CASSLEGTGYNEQFF. For the CDR3, the DNA is TGCGCCAGCAGCTTGGAAGGGACAGGGTACAATGAGCAGTTCTTC. The whole variable domain, remainder taken from reference TRBV5-1 and TRBJ2-1, is KAGVTQTPRYLIKTRGQQVTLSCSPISGHRSVSWYQQTPGQGLQFLFEYFSETQRNKGNFPGRFSGRQFSNSRSEMNVSTLELGDSALYLCASSLEGTGYNEQFFGPGTRLTVL.

The gene calls are TRBV6-1 and TRBJ1-2; maybe TRBD1 (5 bases). Germline V gene data show CDR1 as MNHNS and CDR2 as SASEGT. The CDR3 is 11 residues long. V lost 7 bases to trimming and J lost 4 bases, with 7 bases between them. The DNA for the CDR3 is TGTGCCAGCAACCAGGGCTATGGCTACACCTTC. Protein: CASNQGYGYTF.

The chain employs TRBV28 and TRBJ1-2; 8 nucleotides line up with TRBD1. The CDR3 contains 13 residues. J gave up 4 bases and V 6 bases, and 4 bases lay outside the gene matches. The germline V gene encodes CDR1 MDHEN and CDR2 SYDVKM. CDR3 coding DNA: TGTGCCAGCAGAGCCGGACAGGGCTATGGCTACACCTTC. Residues: CASRAGQGYGYTF.